A single sample is the source of the 29 T cell receptor beta chains below, sequenced in a study of lymphopenia after photon versus proton radiotherapy. Sequenced by immunoSEQ multiplex PCR; TCRdb stores in-frame clones only, minus some. The sample includes about 58,000 clones, roughly 84% of them seen just once. The sequences come from peripheral blood, collected from a patient treated with proton-based radiotherapy. Receptors were obtained from a man in his sixties with pancreatic cancer.

The rearrangement uses TRBV11-3 and TRBJ2-5; possibly TRBD1 for D (7 bases). In germline, CDR1 is SGHNT, CDR2 YENEEA. Trimming shortened V by 5 bases and J by 6 bases, and 19 bases separated the two germline ends. The CDR3 loop spans 15 amino acids. The CDR3 DNA follows: TGTGCCAGCAGCCCCCAGGGGGGCGAATCCAAGACCCAGTACTTC. It specifies CASSPQGGESKTQYF.

The chain links TRBV4-1 to TRBJ2-1; the D is unclear. This CDR3 spans 13 amino acids. CDR1 and CDR2 from the germline V gene are MGHRA and YSYEKL. V was clipped by 4 bases and J by 12 bases, with 16 bases between them. The CDR3 coding sequence is TGCGCCAGCAGCCCGATGGGCTTTTCGGGGCAGTTCTTC. It codes for CASSPMGFSGQFF.

This clone was observed a single time. This rearrangement joins TRBV20-1 to TRBJ2-2; no definite D call. This CDR3 has 11 amino acids. The germline CDR1 and CDR2 sequences are DFQATT and SNEGSKA (reference sequence). Trimming cost V 5 bases and J 6 bases, with 7 bases left between them. CDR3 nucleotide sequence: TGCAGTGCTTTATCCCCCGGGGAGCTGTTTTTT. This encodes CSALSPGELFF.

The chain couples TRBV30 to TRBJ1-5; the D is unclear. The CDR3 has 14 amino acids. Trimming removed 5 bases at V and 0 bases at J, with 11 bases between. Looked up from germline, CDR1 is GTSNPN and CDR2 is SVGIG (reference sequence). The chain's CDR3 is CAWGWPYSNQPQHF. Written as DNA, the CDR3 is TGTGCCTGGGGGTGGCCTTATAGCAATCAGCCCCAGCATTTT.

The chain links TRBV30 to TRBJ2-3, with a weak D call TRBD1 (6 bases). The CDR3 runs 14 residues. The V gene's germline CDR1 is GTSNPN and CDR2 SVGIG (reference sequence). V lost 3 bases and J 1 base, leaving 11 bases between the germline ends. The CDR3 spells CAWRARGRTDTQYF. The CDR3 DNA reads as TGTGCCTGGAGGGCCAGGGGTCGCACAGATACGCAGTATTTT.

J is TRBJ1-4 and V is TRBV30, with D possibly TRBD1 on 5 matching bases. The V end was cut by 2 bases, the J end by 4 bases, with 8 bases between. The CDR3 runs 13 residues. CDR1 is GTSNPN and CDR2 is SVGIG in the germline V gene (reference sequence). CDR3 sequence: CAWSRGYNEKLFF. The CDR3 nucleotides read TGTGCCTGGAGTAGGGGCTATAATGAAAAACTGTTTTTT.

The chain uses TRBV9 and TRBJ1-6, with 7 bases that match TRBD1. Unmatched junction bases numbered 2, after V lost 0 bases and J lost 8 bases. The CDR3 is made up of 14 amino acids. From germline, CDR1 is SGDLS and CDR2 YYNGEE. The CDR3 DNA reads as TGTGCCAGCAGCGTAGAAACAGGGGATTCACCCCTCCACTTT. Its translation: CASSVETGDSPLHF.

The chain couples TRBV27 to TRBJ1-6, with D tentatively TRBD1 (5 bases). V was cut by 7 bases and J by 4 bases, with 14 bases left in between. The CDR3 spans 15 residues. CDR1 and CDR2 from the germline V gene are MNHEY and SMNVEV (reference sequence). The CDR3 is CASTYRGGYNSPLHF. DNA of the CDR3: TGTGCCAGCACTTACCGGGGCGGGTATAATTCACCCCTCCACTTT.

This clone appeared once. V and J are TRBV5-6 and TRBJ1-1; D unclear. The V end was cut by 0 bases, the J end by 1 base, with 10 bases between. Germline V gene lookup returns CDR1 SGHDT and CDR2 YYEEEE. This CDR3 region has 15 residues. DNA for the CDR3: TGTGCCAGCAGCTTGGACGCCAGAGCGAACACTGAAGCTTTCTTT. Protein sequence: CASSLDARANTEAFF.

In its sample, this clone was seen once. This chain uses TRBV6-5 with TRBJ2-4, with D unresolved. The V and J ends lost 0 bases and 0 bases respectively, with 6 bases between them. From germline, CDR1 is MNHEY and CDR2 SVGAGI. The CDR3 is made up of 15 amino acids. Here the CDR3 DNA reads TGTGCCAGCAGTTACTCGGTGGGAGCCAAAAACATTCAGTACTTC. Translating it yields CASSYSVGAKNIQYF.

The genes are TRBV19 and TRBJ2-7, with D hard to call. Germline assignment: CDR1 LNHDA and CDR2 SQIVND (reference sequence). Trimming shortened V by 6 bases and J by 7 bases, and 10 bases separated the two germline ends. CDR3 length: 11 amino acids. Here the CDR3 DNA reads TGTGCCAGTAGGACGATCTTTGAGCAGTACTTC. Its protein is CASRTIFEQYF.

V gene TRBV21-1 combines with J gene TRBJ2-3; the table's D call, TRBD2, has no DNA check behind it. TRBV21-1 is termed a pseudogene. The CDR3 sequence is 18 residues long. In DNA, the CDR3 is TGTGCCAGCAGCAAAGCTTCTCGACTAGCGGGTCGGCCGGACAGGCAGTATTTT. It codes for CASSKASRLAGRPDRQYF.

This clone occurred a few times. V usage is TRBV30 and J usage is TRBJ1-2; D is undetermined. The CDR3 is 12 amino acids. Trimming shortened V by 0 bases and J by 4 bases, and 6 bases separated the two germline ends. CDR1 is GTSNPN and CDR2 is SVGIG in the germline V gene (reference sequence). For the CDR3, the DNA is TGTGCCTGGAGTGTACTCGGCTATGGCTACACCTTC. This gives the protein CAWSVLGYGYTF.

The gene calls are TRBV10-3 and TRBJ2-7; 9 nucleotides line up with TRBD1. Germline V CDR1 and CDR2: ENHRY, SYGVKD. This CDR3 is built from 15 residues. J lost 1 base, V lost 10 bases, and 11 bases had no gene match. The chain's CDR3 is CATSDAGTGSYEQYF. The CDR3 nucleotides are TGTGCCACCTCGGACGCCGGGACAGGGTCCTACGAGCAGTACTTC.

The chain uses TRBV27 and TRBJ2-1, with TRBD1 as a possible D gene (7 bases). The length of the CDR3 is 17 residues. Germline CDR1 MNHEY, CDR2 SMNVEV (reference sequence). With 0 bases removed from V and 1 base from J, the gap between germline ends came to 13 bases. This CDR3 reads CASSLSDREVSYNEQFF. CDR3 coding DNA: TGTGCCAGCAGTTTATCCGACAGGGAGGTTTCCTACAATGAGCAGTTCTTC.

Worth noting for this clone: At one boundary the junction diverges from the germline segment, which might be a read error. The gene calls are TRBV7-6 and TRBJ2-2, with D perhaps assigned TRBD1 or TRBD2 (5 bases each). The CDR3 is 19 residues long. The V gene's germline CDR1 is SGHVS and CDR2 FNYEAQ. CDR3 DNA sequence: TGTGCCAACAGCTTACTAGTCCCGGTTGGGACGGGGAACACCGGGGAGCTGTTTTTT. Protein sequence: CANSLLVPVGTGNTGELFF.

V gene TRBV5-1 combines with J gene TRBJ1-1; D unclear. The CDR3 is made up of 15 amino acids. V dropped 5 bases and J dropped 0 bases, with 14 bases sitting between them. CDR1 SGHRS and CDR2 YFSETQ come from the germline V gene. This CDR3 reads CASRLSQVLNTEAFF. CDR3 DNA: TGCGCCAGCAGGCTCTCCCAGGTGTTGAACACTGAAGCTTTCTTT. Supplemented by reference TRBV5-1 and TRBJ1-1, the full variable domain reads KAGVTQTPRYLIKTRGQQVTLSCSPISGHRSVSWYQQTPGQGLQFLFEYFSETQRNKGNFPGRFSGRQFSNSRSEMNVSTLELGDSALYLCASRLSQVLNTEAFFGQGTRLTVV.

This clone was recorded once. The chain uses TRBV5-6 and TRBJ2-5; TRBD2 aligns across 16 bases. From germline, CDR1 is SGHDT and CDR2 YYEEEE. V lost 3 bases, J lost 5 bases, and 10 bases stayed unmatched. This CDR3 contains 18 residues. CDR3 nucleotides: TGTGCCAGCAGCTCGTTAGGGACTAGCGGGAGGGCCGTGGAGACCCAGTACTTC. Amino acids: CASSSLGTSGRAVETQYF.

This chain uses TRBV30 with TRBJ2-5, with D hard to call. CDR1 is GTSNPN and CDR2 is SVGIG in the germline V gene (reference sequence). This CDR3 contains 14 residues. Trimming cost V 3 bases and J 5 bases, with 16 bases left between them. CDR3 loop: CAWSAMVVTETQYF. In DNA form, the CDR3 reads TGTGCCTGGAGCGCAATGGTGGTGACGGAGACCCAGTACTTC.

The CDR3 coding sequence is TGTGCCAGCAGGCTAGCGGGAGGCACAGATACGCAGTATTTT. Its protein is CASRLAGGTDTQYF. This rearrangement joins TRBV6-1 to TRBJ2-3, with TRBD2 identical over 10 bases. CDR1 and CDR2 from the germline V gene are MNHNS and SASEGT. V lost 6 bases and J lost 1; bases outside the gene matches: 1. This CDR3 spans 14 amino acids.

This rearrangement joins TRBV27 to TRBJ2-2, with TRBD2 matching 12 bases. Losses at the gene ends were 5 bases for V and 4 bases for J; bases not matched to a gene: 2. Germline lookup yields CDR1 MNHEY and CDR2 SMNVEV (reference sequence). This CDR3 has 15 amino acids. CDR3 DNA: TGTGCCAGCAGTGTGACTAGCGGGGGCACCGGGGAGCTGTTTTTT. This encodes CASSVTSGGTGELFF.

This rearrangement joins TRBV30 to TRBJ2-5; D is undetermined. The CDR3 runs 12 residues. The germline V and J ends were trimmed by 1 base and 4 bases, with 7 bases remaining between them. Germline loops: CDR1 GTSNPN, CDR2 SVGIG (reference sequence). Here the CDR3 DNA reads TGTGCCTGGAGTGACGGATTAGAGACCCAGTACTTC. Amino acids: CAWSDGLETQYF.

The chain couples TRBV6-5 to TRBJ2-7, with D unclear. CDR1 is MNHEY, CDR2 SVGAGI, per germline. V lost 0 bases, J lost 7 bases, and 10 bases lay in between. The CDR3 has 13 residues. CDR3 sequence (DNA): TGTGCCAGCAGTTACTCACAGCTCAGGGAGCAGTACTTC. Its translation: CASSYSQLREQYF.

V and J are TRBV2 and TRBJ1-1; D perhaps matches TRBD1 (5 bases). This CDR3 region has 15 residues. Trimming shortened V by 7 bases and J by 1 base, and 16 bases separated the two germline ends. Germline loops: CDR1 SNHLY, CDR2 FYNNEI. The CDR3 sequence: CASILSQVRNTEAFF. CDR3 sequence (DNA): TGTGCCAGCATTCTCTCACAGGTACGGAACACTGAAGCTTTCTTT. The whole variable domain, remainder taken from reference TRBV2 and TRBJ1-1, is EPEVTQTPSHQVTQMGQEVILRCVPISNHLYFYWYRQILGQKVEFLVSFYNNEISEKSEIFDDQFSVERPDGSNFTLKIRSTKLEDSAMYFCASILSQVRNTEAFFGQGTRLTVV.

V gene TRBV29-1 combines with J gene TRBJ1-5; perhaps TRBD1 as D (5 bases). The CDR3 has 14 amino acids. The ends were cut back, 4 bases at V and 1 base at J, with 11 bases in the middle. The germline CDR1 and CDR2 sequences are SQVTM and ANQGSEA. The CDR3 nucleotides are TGCAGCGTTGCTGGGGGTAACAGCAATCAGCCCCAGCATTTT. As protein: CSVAGGNSNQPQHF.

The J gene is TRBJ2-1, the V gene TRBV30; D is perhaps TRBD2 (5 bases). V was trimmed by 0 bases and J by 2 bases, leaving 14 bases between them. The CDR3 covers 16 residues. From germline, CDR1 is GTSNPN and CDR2 SVGIG (reference sequence). CDR3 sequence reads: CAWSVSSASPYNEQFF. The CDR3 DNA reads as TGTGCCTGGAGTGTAAGTTCGGCTAGCCCCTACAATGAGCAGTTCTTC.

The chain employs TRBV6-5 and TRBJ1-2; D not certain. The CDR3 totals 15 residues. V lost 6 bases, J lost 6 bases, and 20 bases lay in between. In germline, CDR1 is MNHEY, CDR2 SVGAGI. The CDR3 nucleotides are TGTGCCAGCAGCGTCAAGGGAACTCCGGGTGATGGCTACACCTTC. Protein sequence: CASSVKGTPGDGYTF.

The chain joins TRBV15 to TRBJ2-1; maybe TRBD1 (6 bases). Germline V CDR1 and CDR2: LNHNV, YYDKDF (reference sequence). The V end was cut by 4 bases, the J end by 5 bases, with 12 bases between. CDR3 length: 14 amino acids. CDR3: CATSKEDRNNEQFF. The DNA for the CDR3 is TGTGCCACCAGCAAGGAGGACAGAAACAATGAGCAGTTCTTC.

The V call is TRBV5-1, the J call TRBJ1-2, with TRBD1 matching over 8 bases. Germline V CDR1 and CDR2: SGHRS, YFSETQ. After removal of 1 base from V and 3 bases from J, the junction contained 5 bases not matched to a gene. This CDR3 has 15 amino acids. The CDR3 nucleotides are TGCGCCAGCAGCTTGTCCGGACAGGGTGACTATGGCTACACCTTC. Translating it yields CASSLSGQGDYGYTF.